This TCR beta chain was sequenced for a study of response to subunit inactivated influenza vaccine. Unmatched junction bases numbered 3, after V lost 3 bases and J lost 0 bases. Germline CDR1 and CDR2: SGDLS and YYNGEE. CDR3 length: 15 amino acids. TCRdb used MiXCR to reprocess the RT-PCR reads, holding one entry per CDR3 protein. Of some 600,000 distinct CDR3 sequences listed, 14% are singletons. The genes are TRBV9 and TRBJ1-5; TRBD1 agrees at 7 bases. Sample: PBMCs from blood, taken roughly 2 weeks before vaccination. The receptor was derived from a man aged 45-65 years who received an inactivated influenza vaccine. CDR3 nucleotide sequence: TGTGCCAGCAGCGGGGGGACAGCTAGCAATCAGCCCCAGCATTTT. Its protein product is CASSGGTASNQPQHF.